What follows describes a single T cell receptor (beta chain). Trimming left V 1 base short and J 6 bases short, with 6 bases between. This CDR3 comprises 12 residues. Germline V gene sequence: CDR1 SGHTA, CDR2 FQGNSA. Clones were sequenced by immunoSEQ multiplex PCR, and TCRdb holds only the in-frame ones, with some missing. The sample gives some 99,000 clones, approximately 94% of which show up once; 0.18% is in the top ten. This sample stems from a study of OX40 agonist ivuxolimab in advanced cancers. This specimen consisted of CD4+ or CD8+ T cells sorted from blood, obtained in a trial of the OX40 agonist ivuxolimab. This chain uses TRBV7-2 with TRBJ1-2; D is unresolved. The TCR comes from an adult with an advanced solid tumor such as melanoma, head and neck, liver or kidney cancer. The CDR3 here is CASSLGANGYTF. For the CDR3, the DNA is TGTGCCAGCAGCTTAGGGGCTAATGGCTACACCTTC. The full variable domain, rest sourced from reference TRBV7-2 and TRBJ1-2, is GAGVSQSPSNKVTEKGKDVELRCDPISGHTALYWYRQSLGQGLEFLIYFQGNSAPDKSGLPSDRFSAERTGGSVSTLTIQRTQQEDSAVYLCASSLGANGYTFGSGTRLTVV.